The clone carrying this TCR beta chain was picked up a small number of times. PCR was performed using 60 Vbeta and 13 Jbeta primers. Only in-frame clones appear in the TCRdb table, and some are missing; sequencing was by immunoSEQ multiplex PCR. Here the sample spans some 170,000 clones, about four fifths being singletons. These data are taken from a study of cytomegalovirus exposure and HLA in healthy donors. Germline V gene sequence: CDR1 MNHEY, CDR2 SVGAGI. V dropped 2 bases and J dropped 2 bases, with 6 bases sitting between them. CDR3 length: 13 residues. The V gene is TRBV6-5, the J gene TRBJ1-2; D uncertain. The origin of this receptor is a woman younger than 30 in good health and CMV-seropositive. The sample consisted of PBMCs. CDR3 bases: TGTGCCAGCAGTTACGGGCGCAACTATGGCTACACCTTC. It codes for CASSYGRNYGYTF.